This TCR beta chain is drawn from a study of T cell repertoires in cytomegalovirus infection. Study-wide context: TCR beta signatures that were public indicated CMV infection and matching HLA type.

TCRdb re-derived calls from the reads in MiXCR, one entry per CDR3 protein. Of more than 250,000 distinct CDR3 sequences listed, roughly 25% were seen once; the top ten hold less than 15%. Comments on this clonotype: Its target is not known.

The CDR3 totals 15 residues. The germline V gene has CDR1 LNHDA and CDR2 SQIVND (reference sequence). J gave up 8 bases and V 0 bases, and 5 bases lay outside the gene matches. V gene TRBV19 combines with J gene TRBJ1-2; 11 nucleotides match TRBD1. The receptor's source is a human donor in good health (CMV status not recorded). Some clones in this sample may be carry-over from other donors' samples. Here the sequenced sample was cultured PBMCs, taken from culture after CMV antigen stimulation. The CDR3 bases are TGTGCCAGTAGTATAGATCTGGACAGGGGGCGAGGCTACACCTTC. Its translation is CASSIDLDRGRGYTF.